This TCR beta chain was documented in a study of response to subunit inactivated influenza vaccine. General observations from the study: Authors suggested each seasonal influenza vaccination recruits few new T cells.

The CDR3 is 13 amino acids. From germline, CDR1 is SGHRS and CDR2 YFSETQ. The V gene lost 5 bases and the J gene lost 4 bases, with 10 bases spanning the gap. A single record per CDR3 protein comes from TCRdb applying MiXCR to the RT-PCR reads. The sample includes approximately 490,000 distinct CDR3 sequences, approximately 7.7% of them seen just once. In its sample, this clonotype was seen a few times. Its matching antigen is unknown. The chain links TRBV5-1 to TRBJ1-3; D gene uncertain. The material sequenced was PBMCs from blood, taken about 24 months after vaccination. This clonotype was obtained from a man in his fifties or sixties who received an inactivated influenza vaccine. The CDR3 protein is CASRDGVGNTIYF. CDR3 in DNA: TGCGCCAGCAGAGATGGAGTCGGAAACACCATATATTTT.